The clone carrying this TCR beta chain was observed many times. Its antigen is not identified. These data belong to a study of Graves' ophthalmopathy and Graves' hyperthyroidism. The study enrolled ophthalmopathy donors with moderate-to-severe activity, CAS ≥3, NOSPECS ≥4 and duration under 3 months. Serum thyroxine and TRAb, along with clinical symptoms, thyroid ultrasound and orbital computed tomography, were what diagnosis relied on. CDR3 size: 17 residues. The J segment lost 5 bases and the V segment lost 3 bases, leaving 14 bases of the junction unmatched. CDR1 GTSNPN and CDR2 SVGIG come from the germline V gene (reference sequence). RNA transcripts were the source from which TCR beta CDR3 regions were amplified. The library came from an HTBI-primed first-round RT-PCR and a second-round multiplex PCR. TCRdb re-analysed the multiplex PCR reads in MiXCR, keeping a single row per CDR3 protein. The table shows some 520,000 distinct CDR3 sequences, with around 14% occurring only once.

Study outcomes and limitations: Appearing in blood as well were most expanded thyroid clonotypes above 0.001 frequency.

The receptor comes from a woman between 25 and 40 years old with Graves' ophthalmopathy. The V gene is TRBV30, the J gene TRBJ2-2; 8 bases line up with TRBD2. Sequenced sample: blood. CDR3 sequence: CAWRPLTSGAGTGELFF. Written as DNA, the CDR3 is TGTGCCTGGAGGCCCCTTACTAGCGGCGCGGGTACCGGGGAGCTGTTTTTT.